Listed below are T cell receptor beta chains from one sample, sequenced in a study of blood T cell repertoires in COVID-19. TCRdb's table, derived via immunoSEQ multiplex PCR, lists solely in-frame clones and lacks some. Among nearly 45,000 clones listed, roughly 90% were seen once. Sequenced input: peripheral blood. Receptors were obtained from a woman aged 80 or over in a cohort sampled during active or convalescent COVID-19. CDR3s include the opening cysteine and the closing phenylalanine or tryptophan. The order of the fields is CDR3 length, V gene, D gene, clone size, J gene, CDR3 protein, CDR3 DNA. D genes are given only for firm matches. Expanded clones are given a class, and other clones once, few, many or no size at all.

len: 13
v_gene: TRBV20-1
d_gene: TRBD1
abundance: -
j_gene: TRBJ2-7
CDR3aa: CSASTGASYEQYF
CDR3nt: TGCAGTGCCAGTACAGGGGCAAGCTACGAGCAGTACTTC

len: 13
v_gene: TRBV10-2
d_gene: -
abundance: -
j_gene: TRBJ2-2
CDR3aa: CASMRVDTGELFF
CDR3nt: TGCGCCAGCATGCGGGTGGACACCGGGGAGCTGTTTTTT

len: 12
v_gene: TRBV19
d_gene: -
abundance: -
j_gene: TRBJ1-6
CDR3aa: CASNLGEGPLHF
CDR3nt: TGTGCCAGTAATTTGGGGGAGGGACCCCTCCACTTT

len: 24
v_gene: TRBV3-1/TRBV3-2
d_gene: TRBD1
abundance: -
j_gene: TRBJ1-4
CDR3aa: CASSQDVGVANGTGKFTTNEKLFF
CDR3nt: TGTGCCAGCAGCCAAGATGTGGGGGTGGCGAACGGGACAGGGAAGTTCACAACTAATGAAAAACTGTTTTTT

len: 17
v_gene: TRBV5-1
d_gene: TRBD2
abundance: -
j_gene: TRBJ2-5
CDR3aa: CASSLGQLAGGQETQYF
CDR3nt: TGCGCCAGCAGCTTGGGTCAACTAGCGGGGGGGCAAGAGACCCAGTACTTC

len: 14
v_gene: TRBV7-8
d_gene: TRBD1
abundance: -
j_gene: TRBJ1-2
CDR3aa: CASSNSGGTYGYTF
CDR3nt: TGTGCCAGCAGCAACTCAGGGGGGACCTATGGCTACACCTTC

len: 13
v_gene: TRBV4-1
d_gene: -
abundance: -
j_gene: TRBJ2-7
CDR3aa: CASSPIEPYEQYF
CDR3nt: TGCGCCAGCAGCCCCATCGAGCCCTACGAGCAGTACTTC

len: 18
v_gene: TRBV19
d_gene: TRBD1
abundance: -
j_gene: TRBJ2-7
CDR3aa: CASSSESPAYGTVYEQYF
CDR3nt: TGTGCCAGTAGCTCTGAAAGCCCCGCGTATGGGACAGTTTACGAGCAGTACTTC

len: 16
v_gene: TRBV5-4
d_gene: TRBD1
abundance: few
j_gene: TRBJ2-7
CDR3aa: CASSWAGRGRMHEQYF
CDR3nt: TGTGCCAGCAGCTGGGCCGGCAGGGGGCGCATGCACGAGCAGTACTTC

len: 15
v_gene: TRBV7-2
d_gene: -
abundance: -
j_gene: TRBJ1-5
CDR3aa: CASSLIGTRNQPQHF
CDR3nt: TGTGCCAGCAGCTTAATTGGCACCCGCAATCAGCCCCAGCATTTT

len: 14
v_gene: TRBV28
d_gene: TRBD1
abundance: -
j_gene: TRBJ1-2
CDR3aa: CASSLLGQWAGYTF
CDR3nt: TGTGCCAGCAGTCTCCTGGGACAGTGGGCTGGCTACACCTTC

len: 14
v_gene: TRBV5-1
d_gene: -
abundance: -
j_gene: TRBJ2-1
CDR3aa: CASSPRGENNEQFF
CDR3nt: TGCGCCAGCAGCCCAAGGGGCGAGAACAATGAGCAGTTCTTC

len: 14
v_gene: TRBV5-1
d_gene: TRBD2
abundance: -
j_gene: TRBJ2-7
CDR3aa: CASSPTSGAYEQYF
CDR3nt: TGCGCCAGCAGCCCTACTAGCGGGGCCTACGAGCAGTACTTC

len: 16
v_gene: TRBV5-1
d_gene: -
abundance: -
j_gene: TRBJ1-4
CDR3aa: CASSLASAGANEKLFF
CDR3nt: TGCGCCAGCAGCTTGGCCTCGGCAGGGGCTAATGAAAAACTGTTTTTT

len: 21
v_gene: TRBV4-1
d_gene: TRBD2
abundance: -
j_gene: TRBJ2-3
CDR3aa: CASSQEGGLAGGGLLTDTQYF
CDR3nt: TGCGCCAGCAGCCAAGAAGGAGGGCTAGCGGGAGGGGGCTTGCTCACAGATACGCAGTATTTT

len: 13
v_gene: TRBV5-1
d_gene: -
abundance: -
j_gene: TRBJ1-1
CDR3aa: CASSLQSNTEAFF
CDR3nt: TGCGCCAGCAGCTTACAGTCTAACACTGAAGCTTTCTTT

len: 17
v_gene: TRBV24-1
d_gene: -
abundance: -
j_gene: TRBJ2-1
CDR3aa: CATSDPGQSSSYNEQFF
CDR3nt: TGTGCCACCAGTGACCCCGGACAGTCGAGCTCCTACAATGAGCAGTTCTTC

len: 14
v_gene: TRBV5-1
d_gene: -
abundance: once
j_gene: TRBJ2-7
CDR3aa: CASSLRGPPYEQYF
CDR3nt: TGCGCCAGCAGCTTGAGAGGCCCACCCTACGAGCAGTACTTC

len: 13
v_gene: TRBV18
d_gene: TRBD1
abundance: -
j_gene: TRBJ1-1
CDR3aa: CASTGGLDTEAFF
CDR3nt: TGTGCCAGCACAGGGGGTTTGGACACTGAAGCTTTCTTT

len: 17
v_gene: TRBV7-9
d_gene: TRBD1
abundance: -
j_gene: TRBJ1-1
CDR3aa: CASSLAPWTGENTEAFF
CDR3nt: TGTGCCAGCAGCTTAGCCCCCTGGACAGGGGAAAACACTGAAGCTTTCTTT

len: 13
v_gene: TRBV2
d_gene: -
abundance: -
j_gene: TRBJ1-1
CDR3aa: CASSGPGNTEAFF
CDR3nt: TGTGCCAGCTCGGGTCCGGGTAACACTGAAGCTTTCTTT

len: 14
v_gene: TRBV19
d_gene: TRBD1
abundance: -
j_gene: TRBJ1-1
CDR3aa: CASSGQGGGTEAFF
CDR3nt: TGTGCCAGTAGCGGACAGGGAGGGGGCACTGAAGCTTTCTTT

len: 15
v_gene: TRBV7-2
d_gene: -
abundance: -
j_gene: TRBJ1-3
CDR3aa: CASSFAGAQGNTIYF
CDR3nt: TGTGCCAGCAGCTTTGCGGGGGCGCAGGGAAACACCATATATTTT

len: 11
v_gene: TRBV2
d_gene: -
abundance: -
j_gene: TRBJ1-1
CDR3aa: CASRQGTEAFF
CDR3nt: TGTGCCAGCAGACAAGGGACAGAAGCTTTCTTT

len: 14
v_gene: TRBV5-1
d_gene: TRBD1
abundance: -
j_gene: TRBJ2-3
CDR3aa: CASSSGQPEDTQYF
CDR3nt: TGCGCCAGCAGCTCGGGACAGCCAGAGGATACGCAGTATTTT

len: 13
v_gene: TRBV7-6
d_gene: -
abundance: -
j_gene: TRBJ1-1
CDR3aa: CASSYTGTTEAFF
CDR3nt: TGTGCCAGCAGCTATACAGGGACCACTGAAGCTTTCTTT

len: 15
v_gene: TRBV9
d_gene: TRBD1
abundance: -
j_gene: TRBJ1-4
CDR3aa: CASSVDGQGMAELFF
CDR3nt: TGTGCCAGCAGCGTAGACGGACAGGGAATGGCGGAACTGTTTTTT

len: 14
v_gene: TRBV10-3
d_gene: TRBD1
abundance: -
j_gene: TRBJ1-6
CDR3aa: CAISERQGRSPLHF
CDR3nt: TGTGCCATCAGTGAGCGACAGGGACGTTCACCCCTCCACTTT

len: 18
v_gene: TRBV6-2/TRBV6-3
d_gene: TRBD2
abundance: -
j_gene: TRBJ2-1
CDR3aa: CASSYNGLAGAYYNEQFF
CDR3nt: TGTGCCAGCAGTTACAACGGGCTAGCGGGAGCATACTACAATGAGCAGTTCTTC

len: 15
v_gene: TRBV4-2
d_gene: -
abundance: -
j_gene: TRBJ1-1
CDR3aa: CASSQPPTGNTEAFF
CDR3nt: TGTGCCAGCAGCCAACCCCCGACAGGGAACACTGAAGCTTTCTTT

len: 14
v_gene: TRBV27
d_gene: TRBD1
abundance: -
j_gene: TRBJ1-1
CDR3aa: CASTTRQGYTEAFF
CDR3nt: TGTGCCAGCACCACCAGACAGGGGTACACTGAAGCTTTCTTT

len: 14
v_gene: TRBV3-1/TRBV3-2
d_gene: -
abundance: medium-sized
j_gene: TRBJ1-1
CDR3aa: CASSPGLMNTEAFF
CDR3nt: TGTGCCAGCAGCCCCGGACTCATGAACACTGAAGCTTTCTTT